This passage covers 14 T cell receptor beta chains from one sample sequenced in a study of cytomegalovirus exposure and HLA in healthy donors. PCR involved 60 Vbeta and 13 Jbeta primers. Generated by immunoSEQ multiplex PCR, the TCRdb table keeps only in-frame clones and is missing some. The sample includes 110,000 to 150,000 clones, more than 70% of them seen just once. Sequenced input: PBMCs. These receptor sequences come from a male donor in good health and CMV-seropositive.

CDR3 sequence: CASSIGQTYEQYF. CDR3 sequence (DNA): TGTGCCAGCAGCATAGGACAGACCTACGAGCAGTACTTC. The V gene is TRBV5-6, the J gene TRBJ2-5; D perhaps matches TRBD1 (6 bases). TRBJ2-7 explains the end of the DNA better; the J call may be wrong. The CDR3 has 13 residues. The germline V gene has CDR1 SGHDT and CDR2 YYEEEE.

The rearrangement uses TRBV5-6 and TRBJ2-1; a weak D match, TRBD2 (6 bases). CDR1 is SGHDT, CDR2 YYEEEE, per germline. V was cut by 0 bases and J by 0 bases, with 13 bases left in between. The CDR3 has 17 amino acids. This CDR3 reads CASSLGLAWSSYNEQFF. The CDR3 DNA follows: TGTGCCAGCAGCTTGGGGCTAGCGTGGAGCTCCTACAATGAGCAGTTCTTC.

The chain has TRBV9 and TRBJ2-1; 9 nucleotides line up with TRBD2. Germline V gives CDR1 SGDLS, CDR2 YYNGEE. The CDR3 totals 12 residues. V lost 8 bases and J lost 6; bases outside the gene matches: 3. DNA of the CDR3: TGTGCCAGTGGGACTAGCCCCAATGAGCAGTTCTTC. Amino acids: CASGTSPNEQFF.

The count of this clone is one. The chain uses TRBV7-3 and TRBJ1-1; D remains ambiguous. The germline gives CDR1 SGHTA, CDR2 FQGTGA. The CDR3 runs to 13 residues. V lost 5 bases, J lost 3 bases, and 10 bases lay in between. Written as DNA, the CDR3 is TGTGCCAGCAGCCTCCAGGTAGACACTGAAGCTTTCTTT. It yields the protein CASSLQVDTEAFF.

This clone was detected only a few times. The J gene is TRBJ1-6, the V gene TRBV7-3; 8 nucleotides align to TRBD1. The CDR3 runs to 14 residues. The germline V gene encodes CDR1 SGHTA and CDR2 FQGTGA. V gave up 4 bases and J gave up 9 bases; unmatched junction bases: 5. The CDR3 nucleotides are TGTGCCAGCAGCTCCGGACAGGGTACTTCACCCCTCCACTTT. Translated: CASSSGQGTSPLHF.

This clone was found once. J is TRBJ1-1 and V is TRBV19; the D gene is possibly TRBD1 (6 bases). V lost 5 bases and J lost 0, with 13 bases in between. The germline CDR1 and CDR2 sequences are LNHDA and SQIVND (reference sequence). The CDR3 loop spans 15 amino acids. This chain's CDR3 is CASSPRTAMNTEAFF. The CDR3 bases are TGTGCCAGTAGTCCGCGGACAGCCATGAACACTGAAGCTTTCTTT.

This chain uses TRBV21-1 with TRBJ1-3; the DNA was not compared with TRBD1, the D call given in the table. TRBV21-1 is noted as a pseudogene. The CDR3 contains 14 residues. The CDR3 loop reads CASSVTGPGNTIYF. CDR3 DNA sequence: TGTGCCAGCAGCGTAACAGGGCCTGGAAACACCATATATTTT.

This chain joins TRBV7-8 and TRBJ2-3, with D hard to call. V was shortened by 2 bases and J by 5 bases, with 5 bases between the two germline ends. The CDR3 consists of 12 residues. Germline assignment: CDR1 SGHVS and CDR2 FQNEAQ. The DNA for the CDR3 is TGTGCCAGCAGCTTAATGAGAGATACGCAGTATTTT. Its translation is CASSLMRDTQYF.

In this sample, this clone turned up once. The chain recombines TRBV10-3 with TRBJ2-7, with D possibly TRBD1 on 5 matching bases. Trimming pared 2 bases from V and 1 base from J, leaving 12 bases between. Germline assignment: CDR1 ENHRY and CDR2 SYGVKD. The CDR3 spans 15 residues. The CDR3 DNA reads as TGTGCCATCAGTGAGGTCCATGCAGGGTCCTACGAGCAGTACTTC. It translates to CAISEVHAGSYEQYF.

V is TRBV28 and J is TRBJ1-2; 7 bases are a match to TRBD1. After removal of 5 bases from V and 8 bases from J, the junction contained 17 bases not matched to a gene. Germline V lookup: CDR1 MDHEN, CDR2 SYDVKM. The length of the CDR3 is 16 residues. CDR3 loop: CASSPPGQSPGRGYTF. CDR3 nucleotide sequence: TGTGCCAGCAGTCCACCGGGACAGAGCCCTGGTAGAGGCTACACCTTC.

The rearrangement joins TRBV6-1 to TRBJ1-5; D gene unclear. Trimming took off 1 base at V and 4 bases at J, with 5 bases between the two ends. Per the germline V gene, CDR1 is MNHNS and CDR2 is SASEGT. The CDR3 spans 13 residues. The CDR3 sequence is CASSEDWNQPQHF. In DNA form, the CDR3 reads TGTGCCAGCAGTGAAGACTGGAATCAGCCCCAGCATTTT.

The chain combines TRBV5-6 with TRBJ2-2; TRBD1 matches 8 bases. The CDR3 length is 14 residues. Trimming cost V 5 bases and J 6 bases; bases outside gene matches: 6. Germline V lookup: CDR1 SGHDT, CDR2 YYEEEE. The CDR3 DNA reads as TGTGCCAGCAGTTTCCAGGGGGCGTCCGGGGAGCTGTTTTTT. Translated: CASSFQGASGELFF.

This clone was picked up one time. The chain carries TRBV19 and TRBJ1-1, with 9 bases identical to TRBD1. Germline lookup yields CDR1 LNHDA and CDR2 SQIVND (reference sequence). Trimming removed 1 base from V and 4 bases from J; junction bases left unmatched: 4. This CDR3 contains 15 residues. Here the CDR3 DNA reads TGTGCCAGTAGTATAGGGGACAGGGTGCCCACTGAAGCTTTCTTT. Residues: CASSIGDRVPTEAFF.

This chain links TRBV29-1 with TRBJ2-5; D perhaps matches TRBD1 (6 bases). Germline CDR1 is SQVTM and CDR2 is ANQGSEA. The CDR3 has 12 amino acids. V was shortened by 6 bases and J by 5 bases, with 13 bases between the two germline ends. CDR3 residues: CSVTGISETQYF. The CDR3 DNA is TGCAGCGTCACAGGGATTTCGGAGACCCAGTACTTC.